This T cell receptor beta chain is drawn from a study of T-cell reconstitution after alpha-beta-depleted transplantation in children. Study observations and caveats: Several hundred graft clones that had expanded were reportedly the source of alpha-beta T cells about two months after transplant. Some patients' high day-60 TCRbeta diversity was traced to surviving recipient T cells and thymic progenitors.

The CDR3 length is 15 residues. The V end lost 5 bases, the J end lost 4 bases, and 16 bases lay between the germline ends. Per the germline V gene, CDR1 is MNHEY and CDR2 is SVGEGT. During its preparation, the TCRbeta library received unique molecular identifiers. TCRdb redid the calling of the PCR reads with MiXCR, one entry per CDR3 protein. Seen here are some 830,000 distinct CDR3 sequences, roughly 15% observed once, and the top ten hold roughly 5%. A word on this clonotype: Its antigen is as yet unknown.

The receptor was isolated from a male patient between 10 and 17 years old who had a stem cell transplant for acute lymphoblastic leukemia, so the T cells may come from the graft donor. Material: PBMCs, mostly from graft donor cells, obtained 360 days after TCRalphabeta/CD19-depleted stem cell transplant. The V gene is TRBV6-2 or TRBV6-3, the J gene TRBJ2-3; perhaps TRBD2 as D (6 bases). The CDR3 is CASSPSGPSPDTQYF. The DNA of the CDR3 is TGTGCCAGCAGTCCCAGCGGGCCCTCACCAGATACGCAGTATTTT.